One sample yielded the 6 T cell receptor beta chains listed below, sequenced in a study of shared clonotypes between healthy human individuals. Measured with immunoSEQ multiplex PCR; TCRdb has only the in-frame clones, and not every one. The sample contains 2 million to 3 million clones, more than 85% of which appear only once. Specimen: naive CD4+ T cells from PBMCs. Subset of the sample: CD45RA+ positively selected. The receptors shown here come from a man aged 18-30 years in good health. Some clones in this sample may be carry-over from other donors' samples.

This chain joins TRBV6-4 and TRBJ2-7; perhaps TRBD2 as D (6 bases). The V gene's germline CDR1 is MRHNA and CDR2 SNTAGT. The CDR3 spans 17 residues. V lost 0 bases, J lost 5 bases, and 20 bases lay in between. CDR3 amino acids: CASSDSEAGASEDEQYF. CDR3 sequence (DNA): TGTGCCAGCAGTGACTCAGAAGCGGGTGCTTCCGAAGACGAGCAGTACTTC.

This clone occurred once. The CDR3: CASSSPGQRNQPQHF. CDR3 nucleotide sequence: TGTGCCAGCAGCTCCCCGGGACAGCGGAATCAGCCCCAGCATTTT. The rearrangement joins TRBV28 to TRBJ1-5; 7 bases fit TRBD1. The CDR3 covers 15 residues. Trimming cost V 6 bases and J 4 bases; bases outside gene matches: 9. Per germline, CDR1 MDHEN and CDR2 SYDVKM. Based on the CDR3 plus reference TRBV28 and TRBJ1-5, the full variable domain is DVKVTQSSRYLVKRTGEKVFLECVQDMDHENMFWYRQDPGLGLRLIYFSYDVKMKEKGDIPEGYSVSREKKERFSLILESASTNQTSMYLCASSSPGQRNQPQHFGDGTRLSIL.

V and J are TRBV2 and TRBJ2-7, with D unresolved. This CDR3 comprises 14 residues. Between the trimmed V and J ends, which lost 5 bases and 2 bases, there was a span of 13 bases. Germline assignment: CDR1 SNHLY and CDR2 FYNNEI. CDR3 sequence reads: CASSPIGSPYEQYF. The CDR3 nucleotides read TGTGCCAGCAGTCCCATCGGATCCCCCTACGAGCAGTACTTC.

The CDR3 sequence is CASSFRDRVYEQYF. The DNA of the CDR3 is TGTGCCAGCAGCTTCCGGGACAGGGTCTACGAGCAGTACTTC. The chain combines TRBV7-2 with TRBJ2-7; 9 nucleotides align to TRBD1. Germline assignment: CDR1 SGHTA and CDR2 FQGNSA. This CDR3 comprises 14 residues. V was pared by 3 bases and J by 3 bases, with 3 bases of the junction left unmatched.

The V call is TRBV9, the J call TRBJ2-6, with 7 nucleotides matching TRBD1. This CDR3 has 17 residues. Trimming cost V 1 base and J 1 base; bases outside gene matches: 5. CDR1 and CDR2 from the germline V gene are SGDLS and YYNGEE. DNA of the CDR3: TGTGCCAGCAGCGTAAGGGGACAGAATTCTGGGGCCAACGTCCTGACTTTC. Translated, it gives CASSVRGQNSGANVLTF.

This sequence joins TRBV6-5 and TRBJ1-3; D perhaps matches TRBD1 (6 bases). Per the germline V gene, CDR1 is MNHEY and CDR2 is SVGAGI. This CDR3 contains 14 residues. V dropped 8 bases and J dropped 4 bases, with 15 bases sitting between them. The chain's CDR3 is CASYEGGAGNTIYF. DNA for the CDR3: TGTGCCAGCTACGAAGGGGGAGCCGGAAACACCATATATTTT.